This T cell receptor (beta chain) was sequenced for a study of T cell changes during pregnancy in multiple sclerosis. Clones were sequenced by immunoSEQ multiplex PCR, and TCRdb holds only the in-frame ones, with some missing. The data contain fewer than 45,000 clones, roughly 93% of them singletons. CDR3 length equals 15 residues. In germline, CDR1 is SEHNR, CDR2 FQNEAQ (reference sequence). V gave up 5 bases and J gave up 3 bases, with 16 bases separating them. This receptor was identified in a female donor with multiple sclerosis, enrolled in a pregnancy study. The rearrangement uses TRBV7-9 and TRBJ2-5, with TRBD2 as a possible D gene (5 bases). The sample was CD8+ T cells from peripheral blood mononuclear cells, taken in the third trimester of pregnancy. The CDR3 coding sequence is TGTGCCAGCAGCCTTTTAACGGACTTCGAAGAGACCCAGTACTTC. Amino acids: CASSLLTDFEETQYF.